One and the same sample provided the 17 T cell receptor beta chains below, sequenced in a study of identical twins. TCRdb ran MiXCR on the 5' RACE reads and lists one entry per CDR3 protein. The sample includes 450,000 to 650,000 distinct CDR3 sequences, just under 10% of them seen just once. These data are also associated with another study on yellow fever vaccine responses in identical twins.

The sequencing input was PBMCs. These receptors all stem from a woman between 18 and 30 years old in good health.

This clonotype has just a few counts. The rearrangement joins TRBV11-2 to TRBJ1-2; D possibly corresponds to TRBD1 (6 bases). V was clipped by 4 bases and J by 7 bases, with 10 bases between them. The CDR3 contains 12 residues. Looked up from germline, CDR1 is SGHAT and CDR2 is FQNNGV. The DNA for the CDR3 is TGTGCCAGCAGCTCTCAGGGGTCTGGCTACACCTTC. This encodes CASSSQGSGYTF.

Here the CDR3 DNA reads TGTGCCAGCAGAGGGGGGCAGGGAGGCTACGAGCAGTACTTC. It encodes CASRGGQGGYEQYF. The chain couples TRBV2 to TRBJ2-7, with D tentatively TRBD1 or TRBD2 (6 bases each). Deletions cut 6 bases from V and 3 bases from J, with 15 bases between. CDR1 and CDR2 (germline): SNHLY, FYNNEI. This CDR3 is built from 14 residues.

This clonotype was counted only a few times. The chain joins TRBV20-1 to TRBJ2-6; the D gene is possibly TRBD1 (5 bases). V gave up 1 base and J gave up 4 bases, with 14 bases separating them. Germline V gene data show CDR1 as DFQATT and CDR2 as SNEGSKA (reference sequence). This CDR3 comprises 16 residues. CDR3 sequence: CSARGQGGFGANVLTF. The CDR3 nucleotides are TGCAGTGCTAGAGGGCAGGGCGGATTCGGGGCCAACGTCCTGACTTTC.

This clonotype has a count of ten or more. This chain links TRBV29-1 with TRBJ1-1, with 7 bases identical to TRBD1. With 7 bases clipped from V and 3 bases from J, the junction kept 8 bases outside the gene matches. This CDR3 has 13 residues. The germline V gene has CDR1 SQVTM and CDR2 ANQGSEA. CDR3 protein: CSGFTGADTEAFF. CDR3 in DNA: TGCAGCGGTTTCACAGGGGCTGACACTGAAGCTTTCTTT.

The chain is built from TRBV2 and TRBJ2-3; possible D gene TRBD1, 6 bases. The ends were cut back, 6 bases at V and 1 base at J, with 14 bases in the middle. In germline, CDR1 is SNHLY, CDR2 FYNNEI. CDR3 length: 15 residues. The CDR3 DNA sequence: TGTGCCAGCAGCATAGAGGGGGTGGGCACAGATACGCAGTATTTT. Protein product: CASSIEGVGTDTQYF.

This clonotype was seen a handful of times. This rearrangement joins TRBV4-1 to TRBJ2-1, with TRBD2 identical over 14 bases. Germline CDR1 and CDR2: MGHRA and YSYEKL. J gave up 10 bases and V 4 bases, and 6 bases lay outside the gene matches. There are 15 residues in the CDR3. CDR3: CASSLRLAGGLEQFF. As DNA, the CDR3 is TGCGCCAGCAGCCTCCGACTAGCGGGGGGGCTCGAGCAGTTCTTC.

This clonotype was seen a handful of times. The chain joins TRBV27 to TRBJ2-2, with 7 bases lining up with TRBD1. The CDR3 has 16 residues. V was clipped by 7 bases and J by 0 bases; unmatched bases: 8. CDR1 is MNHEY, CDR2 SMNVEV, per germline (reference sequence). This CDR3 reads CASKGQSNANTGELFF. CDR3 in DNA: TGTGCCAGCAAGGGACAGAGCAACGCGAACACCGGGGAGCTGTTTTTT.

The rearrangement joins TRBV25-1 to TRBJ2-7, with 12 nucleotides matching TRBD2. The CDR3 is made up of 13 amino acids. Germline lookup yields CDR1 MGHDK and CDR2 SYGVNS. V lost 6 bases and J lost 4; bases outside the gene matches: 1. CDR3 bases: TGTGCCAGCAGAACTAGCGGGAGGTACGAGCAGTACTTC. It translates to CASRTSGRYEQYF.

This clonotype was picked up many times. As DNA, the CDR3 is TGTGCCACCAGTGACCCCGGACAGGGATACACCGGGGAGCTGTTTTTT. It encodes CATSDPGQGYTGELFF. V usage is TRBV24-1 and J usage is TRBJ2-2, with TRBD1 matching 8 bases. Germline assignment: CDR1 KGHDR and CDR2 SFDVKD. V shed 4 bases and J 3 bases; nucleotides not matched to a gene: 6. This CDR3 comprises 16 residues.

Only a few counts were recorded for this clonotype. This chain uses TRBV7-9 with TRBJ2-5; D unclear. Germline assignment: CDR1 SEHNR and CDR2 FQNEAQ (reference sequence). Between the trimmed V and J ends, which lost 5 bases and 1 base, there was a span of 14 bases. The CDR3 is 15 residues long. The CDR3 loop is CASSPRSDPQETQYF. The CDR3 DNA reads TGTGCCAGCAGCCCCCGGTCGGACCCCCAAGAGACCCAGTACTTC.

The gene calls are TRBV9 and TRBJ1-3, with unresolved D. Germline lookup yields CDR1 SGDLS and CDR2 YYNGEE. V lost 0 bases to trimming and J lost 2 bases, with 3 bases between them. CDR3 length: 13 amino acids. In nucleotides, the CDR3 is TGTGCCAGCAGCGTAGTTCCTGGAAACACCATATATTTT. Translated, it gives CASSVVPGNTIYF.

This clonotype was counted between two and nine times. This chain uses TRBV20-1 with TRBJ1-1; D gene unclear. This CDR3 has 12 residues. Germline CDR1 is DFQATT and CDR2 is SNEGSKA (reference sequence). V dropped 3 bases and J dropped 4 bases, with 9 bases sitting between them. The CDR3 region has the DNA TGCAGTGCTAGGAGCCCGATCACTGAAGCTTTCTTT. This translates into CSARSPITEAFF.

This clonotype was recorded many times. The rearrangement links TRBV20-1 to TRBJ2-7; D is ambiguous. CDR3 length equals 14 residues. Germline V gives CDR1 DFQATT, CDR2 SNEGSKA (reference sequence). V lost 4 bases to trimming and J lost 2 bases, with 15 bases between them. The CDR3 bases are TGCAGTGCTAACCTCGAACTGGCACCCTACGAGCAGTACTTC. As protein: CSANLELAPYEQYF.

This clonotype was found a few times. The chain couples TRBV29-1 to TRBJ2-7; unclear D gene. The V and J ends lost 5 bases and 0 bases respectively, with 8 bases between them. The CDR3 has 12 residues. CDR1 SQVTM and CDR2 ANQGSEA come from the germline V gene. The CDR3 DNA sequence: TGCAGCGTTCGCGCGAGCTCCTACGAGCAGTACTTC. It encodes CSVRASSYEQYF.

This chain uses TRBV4-1 with TRBJ2-1, with TRBD2 matching over 9 bases. V gave up 2 bases and J gave up 8 bases; unmatched junction bases: 7. The CDR3 runs to 15 residues. Germline V gene sequence: CDR1 MGHRA, CDR2 YSYEKL. The CDR3 sequence: CASSQIGLAPDEQFF. CDR3 DNA: TGCGCCAGCAGCCAAATAGGACTAGCGCCGGATGAGCAGTTCTTC.

The V call is TRBV20-1, the J call TRBJ2-7; 7 bases are shared with TRBD2. Germline loops: CDR1 DFQATT, CDR2 SNEGSKA (reference sequence). V lost 6 bases to trimming and J lost 3 bases; unmatched junction nucleotides: 11. This CDR3 region has 14 residues. CDR3 region: CSAQRSGGDYEQYF. The CDR3 coding sequence is TGCAGTGCCCAGAGGTCGGGGGGTGACTACGAGCAGTACTTC.

J is TRBJ2-5 and V is TRBV29-1; D possibly corresponds to TRBD1 (6 bases). Germline V gene sequence: CDR1 SQVTM, CDR2 ANQGSEA. Trimming removed 7 bases at V and 2 bases at J, with 11 bases between. The CDR3 is 12 amino acids. For the CDR3, the DNA is TGCAGCGGCGGACAGCCTCAAGAGACCCAGTACTTC. Translated: CSGGQPQETQYF.